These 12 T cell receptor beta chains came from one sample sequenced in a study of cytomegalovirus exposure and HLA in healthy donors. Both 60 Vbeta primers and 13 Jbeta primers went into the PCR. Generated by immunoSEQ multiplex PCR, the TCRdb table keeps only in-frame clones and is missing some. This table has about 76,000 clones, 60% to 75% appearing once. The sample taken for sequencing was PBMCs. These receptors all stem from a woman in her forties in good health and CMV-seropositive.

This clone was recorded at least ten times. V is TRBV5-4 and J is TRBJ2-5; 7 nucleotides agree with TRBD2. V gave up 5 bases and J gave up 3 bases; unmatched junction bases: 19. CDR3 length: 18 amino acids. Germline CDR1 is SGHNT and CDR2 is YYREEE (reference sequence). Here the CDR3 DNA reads TGTGCCAGCAGTTCGGGGGGTCTAGCGGAGGTCGGCGAAGAGACCCAGTACTTC. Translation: CASSSGGLAEVGEETQYF.

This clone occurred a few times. CDR3 coding DNA: TGTGCCAGCAGTGGGGTGGCGGGGGCAGATACGCAGTATTTT. Its protein product is CASSGVAGADTQYF. This chain links TRBV28 with TRBJ2-3; 7 bases map to TRBD2. V shed 5 bases and J 4 bases; nucleotides not matched to a gene: 6. This CDR3 region has 14 residues. Germline V gene sequence: CDR1 MDHEN, CDR2 SYDVKM.

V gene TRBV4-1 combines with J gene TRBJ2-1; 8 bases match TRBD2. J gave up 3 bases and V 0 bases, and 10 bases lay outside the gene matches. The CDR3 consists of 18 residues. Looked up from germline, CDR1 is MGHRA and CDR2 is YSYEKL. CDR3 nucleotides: TGCGCCAGCAGCCAAGAACCCCTCACTAGCGGAGACTACAATGAGCAGTTCTTC. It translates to CASSQEPLTSGDYNEQFF.

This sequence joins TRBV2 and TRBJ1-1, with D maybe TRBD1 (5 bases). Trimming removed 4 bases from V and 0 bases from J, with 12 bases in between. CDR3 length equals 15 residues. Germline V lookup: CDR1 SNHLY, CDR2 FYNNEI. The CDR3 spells CASSVIQGMNTEAFF. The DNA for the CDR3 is TGTGCCAGCAGTGTGATTCAGGGTATGAACACTGAAGCTTTCTTT. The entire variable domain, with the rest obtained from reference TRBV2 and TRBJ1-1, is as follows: EPEVTQTPSHQVTQMGQEVILRCVPISNHLYFYWYRQILGQKVEFLVSFYNNEISEKSEIFDDQFSVERPDGSNFTLKIRSTKLEDSAMYFCASSVIQGMNTEAFFGQGTRLTVV.

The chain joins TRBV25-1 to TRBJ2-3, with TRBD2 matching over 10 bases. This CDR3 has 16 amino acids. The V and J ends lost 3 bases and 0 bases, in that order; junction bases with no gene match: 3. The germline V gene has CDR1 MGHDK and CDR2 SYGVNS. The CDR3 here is CASSDTSGISTDTQYF. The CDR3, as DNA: TGTGCCAGCAGTGATACTAGCGGGATAAGCACAGATACGCAGTATTTT.

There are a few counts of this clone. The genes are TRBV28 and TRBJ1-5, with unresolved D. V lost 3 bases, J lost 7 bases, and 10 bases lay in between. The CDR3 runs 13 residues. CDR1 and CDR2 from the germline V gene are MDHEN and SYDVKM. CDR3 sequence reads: CASSFGGSQPQHF. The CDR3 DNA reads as TGTGCCAGCAGTTTTGGAGGGAGCCAGCCCCAGCATTTT.

The CDR3 DNA reads TGTGCCAGCAGCTTGGGGCGCTTAGGGGGCTACACCTTC. Its protein is CASSLGRLGGYTF. The genes are TRBV7-8 and TRBJ1-2, with D tentatively TRBD1 (5 bases). Germline V gene sequence: CDR1 SGHVS, CDR2 FQNEAQ. The CDR3 totals 13 residues. Trimming left V 3 bases short and J 8 bases short, with 13 bases between.

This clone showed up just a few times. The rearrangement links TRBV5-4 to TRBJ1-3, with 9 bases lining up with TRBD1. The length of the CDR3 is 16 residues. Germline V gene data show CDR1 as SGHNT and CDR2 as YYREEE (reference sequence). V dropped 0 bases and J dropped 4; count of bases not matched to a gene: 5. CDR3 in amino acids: CASSLEGTGSGNTIYF. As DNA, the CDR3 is TGTGCCAGCAGCTTGGAGGGGACAGGGTCCGGAAACACCATATATTTT.

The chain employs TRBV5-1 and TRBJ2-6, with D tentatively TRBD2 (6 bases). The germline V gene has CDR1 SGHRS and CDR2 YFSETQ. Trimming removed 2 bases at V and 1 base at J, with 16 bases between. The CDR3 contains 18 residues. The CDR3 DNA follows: TGCGCCAGCAGCTTACTAGAAGCGGGCAGGTCTGGGGCCAACGTCCTGACTTTC. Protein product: CASSLLEAGRSGANVLTF. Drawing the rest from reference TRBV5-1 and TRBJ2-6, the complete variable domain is KAGVTQTPRYLIKTRGQQVTLSCSPISGHRSVSWYQQTPGQGLQFLFEYFSETQRNKGNFPGRFSGRQFSNSRSEMNVSTLELGDSALYLCASSLLEAGRSGANVLTFGAGSRLTVL.

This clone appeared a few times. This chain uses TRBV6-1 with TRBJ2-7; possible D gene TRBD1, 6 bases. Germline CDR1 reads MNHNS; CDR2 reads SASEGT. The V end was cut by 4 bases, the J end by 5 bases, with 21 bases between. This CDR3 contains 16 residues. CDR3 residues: CASSVFEGHGDHEQYF. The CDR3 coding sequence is TGTGCCAGCAGTGTGTTCGAGGGACACGGGGACCACGAGCAGTACTTC.

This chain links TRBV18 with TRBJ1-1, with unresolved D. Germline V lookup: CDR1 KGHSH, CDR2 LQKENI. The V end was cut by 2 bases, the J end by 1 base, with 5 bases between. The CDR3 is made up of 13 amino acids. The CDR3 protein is CASSPSQNTEAFF. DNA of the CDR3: TGTGCCAGCTCACCATCACAGAACACTGAAGCTTTCTTT.

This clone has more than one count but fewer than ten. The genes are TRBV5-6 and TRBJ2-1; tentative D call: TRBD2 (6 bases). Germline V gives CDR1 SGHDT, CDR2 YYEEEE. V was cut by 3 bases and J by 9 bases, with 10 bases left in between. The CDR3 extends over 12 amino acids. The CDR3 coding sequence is TGTGCCAGCAGCTGGGGGGATATTGAGCAGTTCTTC. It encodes CASSWGDIEQFF.